Listed below are T cell receptor beta chains from one sample, sequenced in a study of HIV-infected patients and healthy controls. TCRdb reprocessed the 5' RACE reads via MiXCR and lists one record per CDR3 protein. This table holds 70,000 or so distinct CDR3 sequences, roughly a sixth found once. The specimen was CD4+ T cells from blood. The receptors were gathered from a human donor in good health. CDR3s include the opening cysteine and the closing phenylalanine or tryptophan. Fields, in order: J gene, clone size, V gene, D gene, CDR3 DNA, CDR3 protein. D genes are given only for firm matches. Expanded clones get a size class; other rows say once, few or many, or leave the size out.

TRBJ1-1 many TRBV28 TRBD1 TGTGCCAGCAGTTTACAGGGGGTCAACACTGAAGCTTTCTTT CASSLQGVNTEAFF
TRBJ2-7 NA TRBV20-1 TRBD1 TGCAGTGCGGGCAGGGGGCACGACGAGCAGTACTTC CSAGRGHDEQYF
TRBJ2-6 few TRBV12-3/TRBV12-4 TRBD1 TGTGCCAGCAGCCCCAGACAGGGGCAAAGCTCGGGGGGGGCCAACGTCCTGACTTTC CASSPRQGQSSGGANVLTF
TRBJ2-6 many TRBV7-2 NA TGTGCCAGCAGCCCCCAGGGTCTCTCTGGGGCCAACGTCCTGACTTTC CASSPQGLSGANVLTF
TRBJ2-3 many TRBV12-3/TRBV12-4 NA TGTGCCAGCAGTTTTAGGCAGCAGTCAGATACGCAGTATTTT CASSFRQQSDTQYF
TRBJ1-1 many TRBV14 TRBD1 TGTGCCAGCAGCCGTTGGGGACAGAAGAACACTGAAGCTTTCTTT CASSRWGQKNTEAFF
TRBJ1-2 NA TRBV19 NA TGTGCCAGTAGTATAGACAGGGGCACGGTCACTAACTATGGCTACACCTTC CASSIDRGTVTNYGYTF
TRBJ2-6 many TRBV5-5 TRBD1 TGTGCCAGCAGCCCTACAGGGGCTGGGGCCAACGTCCTGACTTTC CASSPTGAGANVLTF
TRBJ1-4 few TRBV7-2 NA TGTGCCAGCACTTCCGGGCGCGTTAATGAAAAACTGTTTTTT CASTSGRVNEKLFF
TRBJ2-3 NA TRBV27 NA TGTGCCAGCAGTTCCGAACACGCCCCCACAGATACGCAGTATTTT CASSSEHAPTDTQYF
TRBJ1-5 NA TRBV5-6 NA TGTGCCAGCAGCTTGGGGGCTTTGGGGGTCGGGGATCAGCCCCAGCATTTT CASSLGALGVGDQPQHF
TRBJ2-1 many TRBV12-3/TRBV12-4 NA TGTGCCAGCAGTCCGACGACTGGGAATGAGCAGTTCTTC CASSPTTGNEQFF
TRBJ2-2 few TRBV19 NA TGTGCCAGTACCCCGACAAGCACCGGGGAGCTGTTTTTT CASTPTSTGELFF
TRBJ1-6 NA TRBV25-1 NA TGTGCCAGCAGTGCGCAGGGGTTTAGGTATTCACCCCTCCACTTT CASSAQGFRYSPLHF
TRBJ2-2 NA TRBV4-2 NA TGTGCCAGCAGCCAAGCCGGGACGGCCAACACCGGGGAGCTGTTTTTT CASSQAGTANTGELFF
TRBJ1-2 few TRBV2 NA TGTGCCAGCAGTGAAATGATAAACTATGGCTACACCTTC CASSEMINYGYTF
TRBJ2-5 many TRBV9 NA TGTGCCAGCAGCGTAAATGGCCAAGAGACCCAGTACTTC CASSVNGQETQYF
TRBJ1-5 NA TRBV6-6 NA TGTGCCAGTAATTCTCCCAATCAGCCCCAGCATTTT CASNSPNQPQHF
TRBJ2-5 NA TRBV20-1 TRBD2 TGCAGTGCTAGAGAACCGGGACTAGCGGGACCCCGAGGGACCCAGTACTTC CSAREPGLAGPRGTQYF
TRBJ2-1 many TRBV7-8 NA TGTGCCAGCAGCTTAGAGGGGAAGCTCTCCTACAATGAGCAGTTCTTC CASSLEGKLSYNEQFF
TRBJ2-1 few TRBV7-2 TRBD2 TGTGCCAGCAACAGACTAGCGGGAGTCACTGAGCAGTTCTTC CASNRLAGVTEQFF
TRBJ1-2 NA TRBV19 TRBD1 TGTGCCAGTAGTAATGTCGAGGGGGCCGGCTACACCTTC CASSNVEGAGYTF
TRBJ2-7 NA TRBV12-3/TRBV12-4 NA TGTGCCAGCAGTTTAGTGGGGGACGGCGGGTACGAGCAGTACTTC CASSLVGDGGYEQYF
TRBJ2-5 NA TRBV7-2 NA TGTGCCAGCAGCTTAGTCCCCAACCAAGAGACCCAGTACTTC CASSLVPNQETQYF
TRBJ1-2 few TRBV19 TRBD1 TGTGCCAGTAGCACCGAGATGGGACAGAATGGCTACACCTTC CASSTEMGQNGYTF
TRBJ2-7 many TRBV24-1 NA TGTGCCGCTGGCGACGGTTCCTACGAGCAGTACTTC CAAGDGSYEQYF
TRBJ2-2 many TRBV29-1 TRBD1 TGCAGCGTCCTAAGACAGGGGCGGACCGGGGAGCTGTTTTTT CSVLRQGRTGELFF
TRBJ2-3 NA TRBV6-2/TRBV6-3 NA TGTGCCAGCGCGGGGTCCACAGATACGCAGTATTTT CASAGSTDTQYF
TRBJ2-7 many TRBV7-2 TRBD2 TGTGCCAGCAGCTTAAAAAGCGGGGAGCACTACGAGCAGTACTTC CASSLKSGEHYEQYF
TRBJ2-1 many TRBV29-1 TRBD1 TGCAGCGCCCGGGACAGGCTGTACAATGAGCAGTTCTTC CSARDRLYNEQFF
TRBJ2-2 many TRBV7-9 TRBD2 TGTGCCAGCAGCTTGGGTCCGGGACTAGTAAGGACCGGGGAGCTGTTTTTT CASSLGPGLVRTGELFF
TRBJ2-6 NA TRBV28 NA TGTGCCAGCAGTTTCCGTGGGGCCAACGTCCTGACTTTC CASSFRGANVLTF
TRBJ1-1 NA TRBV5-1 NA TGCGCCAGCAGCGCAGGAGACAACACTGAAGCTTTCTTT CASSAGDNTEAFF
TRBJ2-5 many TRBV7-2 NA TGTGCCAGCACCCGAGCGGGCGCGCCAGAGACCCAGTACTTC CASTRAGAPETQYF
TRBJ2-3 once TRBV14 TRBD1 TGTGCCAGCAGCCGGACAGGGGAAGACACAGATACGCAGTATTTT CASSRTGEDTDTQYF
TRBJ2-1 many TRBV7-2 TRBD1 TGTGCCAGCAGCCTACAGGGGGCTACCCTTAACAATGAGCAGTTCTTC CASSLQGATLNNEQFF
TRBJ1-5 NA TRBV18 NA TGTGCCAGCTCACCCAGGGCTGATGGTCAGCCCCAGCATTTT CASSPRADGQPQHF
TRBJ1-5 few TRBV29-1 NA TGCAGCGTTGTAAATGGGGGGAATCAGCCCCAGCATTTT CSVVNGGNQPQHF
TRBJ2-3 NA TRBV24-1 NA TGTGCCACCAGCTCGGGAGATACGCAGTATTTT CATSSGDTQYF
TRBJ1-5 few TRBV2 TRBD1 TGTGCCAGCAGACAGACAGGGGCACAGCCCCAGCATTTT CASRQTGAQPQHF
TRBJ2-2 few TRBV6-2/TRBV6-3 TRBD1 TGTGCCAGCACTGAACAAAGACAGGGGATGGCCGGGGAGCTGTTTTTT CASTEQRQGMAGELFF
TRBJ2-3 many TRBV7-2 NA TGTGCCAGCAGCTTTTATAGCACAGATACGCAGTATTTT CASSFYSTDTQYF
TRBJ2-7 NA TRBV5-1 NA TGCGCCAGCAGCCTCCACCTCCCCGGGGCCTACGAGCAGTACTTC CASSLHLPGAYEQYF